The next 18 T cell receptor beta chains were all read from a single sample in a study of spatial heterogeneity in lung cancer. TCRdb re-analysed the 5' RACE reads in MiXCR, keeping a single row per CDR3 protein. The data show about 4,800 distinct CDR3 sequences, roughly 8.1% seen once. The time point denotes: sample taken at primary tumor resection. What these receptors recognize is not known. Study conclusions and caveats: It was found that expanded intratumoral alpha and beta TCR counts tracked tumor mutation counts.

Sequencing used lung tumor tissue, obtained at surgery. Every receptor here comes from a male donor with early-stage non-small cell lung cancer.

This clonotype occurred many times. The chain couples TRBV6-5 to TRBJ2-1, with D uncertain. The CDR3 sequence is 14 residues long. V was pared by 6 bases and J by 7 bases, with 16 bases between. Germline-derived CDR1 and CDR2 are MNHEY and SVGAGI. Here the CDR3 DNA reads TGTGCCAGCAGACGATGGACGGATTGGAATGAGCAGTTCTTC. It codes for CASRRWTDWNEQFF.

In this sample, this clonotype turned up many times. The rearrangement uses TRBV12-3 or TRBV12-4 and TRBJ2-2, with a weak D call TRBD1 (6 bases). The CDR3 is 15 amino acids. The ends were cut back, 2 bases at V and 4 bases at J, with 11 bases in the middle. CDR3 amino acids: CASSLRQGSTGELFF. DNA for the CDR3: TGTGCCAGCAGTTTAAGGCAGGGGAGCACCGGGGAGCTGTTTTTT.

This clonotype was seen at least ten times. The rearrangement uses TRBV3-1 and TRBJ2-5; D may correspond to TRBD1 or TRBD2 (7 bases each). The V and J ends lost 2 bases and 0 bases respectively, with 16 bases between them. Germline lookup yields CDR1 LGHDT and CDR2 YNNKEL (reference sequence). CDR3 length equals 17 residues. The DNA for the CDR3 is TGTGCCAGCAGCCAACAGGGGGTACTAGCGAACCAAGAGACCCAGTACTTC. This gives the protein CASSQQGVLANQETQYF.

This clonotype was seen ten or more times. The DNA of the CDR3 is TGCGCCAGCAGTGATCACAGATCCGCTGGAAACACCATATATTTT. Protein sequence: CASSDHRSAGNTIYF. The rearrangement joins TRBV10-2 to TRBJ1-3; D gene ambiguous. This CDR3 is built from 15 residues. V lost 3 bases and J 2 bases, leaving 11 bases between the germline ends. The germline CDR1 and CDR2 sequences are WSHSY and SAAADI.

This clonotype has a handful of counts. The J gene is TRBJ2-2, the V gene TRBV7-2; 10 bases line up with TRBD2. The germline V gene encodes CDR1 SGHTA and CDR2 FQGNSA. CDR3 length equals 16 residues. With 6 bases clipped from V and 2 bases from J, the junction kept 6 bases outside the gene matches. The CDR3 region is CASSLLAGTNTGELFF. The CDR3 nucleotides read TGTGCCAGCAGTTTACTAGCGGGGACTAACACCGGGGAGCTGTTTTTT.

In its sample, this clonotype was seen many times. The V gene is TRBV7-2, the J gene TRBJ1-3, with TRBD1 matching over 9 bases. The CDR3 has 15 amino acids. The trim removed 4 bases at V and 2 bases at J, leaving 3 bases unmatched. CDR1 and CDR2 from the germline V gene are SGHTA and FQGNSA. CDR3 sequence reads: CASSWDRVTGNTIYF. For the CDR3, the DNA is TGTGCCAGCAGCTGGGACAGGGTTACTGGAAACACCATATATTTT. Full variable domain (outside the CDR3, taken from reference TRBV7-2 and TRBJ1-3): GAGVSQSPSNKVTEKGKDVELRCDPISGHTALYWYRQSLGQGLEFLIYFQGNSAPDKSGLPSDRFSAERTGGSVSTLTIQRTQQEDSAVYLCASSWDRVTGNTIYFGEGSWLTVV.

V and J are TRBV24-1 and TRBJ2-3; D ambiguous. V gave up 9 bases and J gave up 8 bases, with 17 bases separating them. This CDR3 contains 13 residues. Germline loops: CDR1 KGHDR, CDR2 SFDVKD. The CDR3 nucleotides read TGTGCCACCGGAGTCCCGGGTCTCGCTACGCAGTATTTT. This sequence encodes CATGVPGLATQYF.

This clonotype was counted at least ten times. CDR3 nucleotides: TGTGCCAGCAGTAACAGGGGGACGGGTACCGGGGAGCTGTTTTTT. It codes for CASSNRGTGTGELFF. V and J are TRBV6-1 and TRBJ2-2; TRBD1 agrees at 8 bases. The CDR3 runs to 15 residues. V was clipped by 5 bases and J by 5 bases; unmatched bases: 7. Germline V lookup: CDR1 MNHNS, CDR2 SASEGT.

This clonotype was detected ten times or more. The chain combines TRBV15 with TRBJ1-6; no reliable D call. Per the germline V gene, CDR1 is LNHNV and CDR2 is YYDKDF (reference sequence). Trimming removed 0 bases from V and 7 bases from J, with 7 bases in between. There are 14 residues in the CDR3. CDR3 bases: TGTGCCACCAGCAGAGATCATGCGAATTCACCCCTCCACTTT. It encodes CATSRDHANSPLHF.

V usage is TRBV9 and J usage is TRBJ1-6; the D is unclear. Trimming pared 0 bases from V and 7 bases from J, leaving 8 bases between. From germline, CDR1 is SGDLS and CDR2 YYNGEE. The CDR3 consists of 14 residues. The CDR3 nucleotides read TGTGCCAGCAGCGTAGTTCCAGGAAATTCACCCCTCCACTTT. It translates to CASSVVPGNSPLHF.

Many counts were recorded for this clonotype. The J gene is TRBJ1-1, the V gene TRBV7-9, with D possibly being TRBD1 (6 bases). Germline V gene data show CDR1 as SEHNR and CDR2 as FQNEAQ (reference sequence). This CDR3 contains 14 residues. The V and J ends lost 5 bases and 4 bases respectively, with 14 bases between them. The DNA for the CDR3 is TGTGCCAGCAGCCCGGGGGGGGCTCGCACTGAAGCTTTCTTT. Protein product: CASSPGGARTEAFF.

This clonotype turned up a few times. V usage is TRBV11-1 and J usage is TRBJ1-5; D uncertain. V lost 3 bases to trimming and J lost 5 bases, with 8 bases between them. The CDR3 has 13 residues. Germline values: CDR1 SGHAT, CDR2 FQDESV (reference sequence). This chain's CDR3 is CASSFGPDQPQHF. The CDR3 DNA is TGTGCCAGCAGCTTCGGGCCTGATCAGCCCCAGCATTTT.

This clonotype is classed as medium-sized. The chain uses TRBV5-1 and TRBJ2-2, with unresolved D. Deletions cut 0 bases from V and 6 bases from J, with 9 bases between. This CDR3 spans 14 amino acids. Germline CDR1 and CDR2: SGHRS and YFSETQ. CDR3: CASSLAPGAGELFF. The CDR3 DNA is TGCGCCAGCAGCTTGGCCCCTGGCGCCGGGGAGCTGTTTTTT.

This clonotype was found many times. The gene calls are TRBV24-1 and TRBJ2-1; TRBD1 agrees at 10 bases. Per the germline V gene, CDR1 is KGHDR and CDR2 is SFDVKD. Unmatched junction bases numbered 5, after V lost 3 bases and J lost 7 bases. The CDR3 totals 15 residues. The CDR3 coding sequence is TGTGCCACCAGTGATCGTTGGACAGGGGGTAATGAGCAGTTCTTC. Translating gives CATSDRWTGGNEQFF.

This clonotype was seen repeatedly, ten times or more. This rearrangement joins TRBV20-1 to TRBJ2-3; D ambiguous. This CDR3 is 12 amino acids long. Deletions cut 0 bases from V and 2 bases from J, with 3 bases between. In germline, CDR1 is DFQATT, CDR2 SNEGSKA (reference sequence). DNA for the CDR3: TGCAGTGCTAGAGATGACACAGATACGCAGTATTTT. As protein: CSARDDTDTQYF.

The table lists this clonotype with many counts. A read error may account for a junction end that differs from germline. This chain links TRBV11-1 with TRBJ1-6, with 8 positions matching TRBD1. The length of the CDR3 is 13 residues. CDR1 and CDR2 from the germline V gene are SGHAT and FQDESV (reference sequence). Written as DNA, the CDR3 is TGTGCCAGCAGCCCCGGGCAGGGGGCCCTCCTCAACTTT. This codes for CASSPGQGALLNF.

This clonotype qualifies as medium-sized. The gene calls are TRBV29-1 and TRBJ2-3; 7 bases align to TRBD2. The junction had 7 bases not matched to a gene; V was cut back by 7 bases and J by 0 bases. Germline V gives CDR1 SQVTM, CDR2 ANQGSEA. The CDR3 covers 14 residues. The CDR3 region has the DNA TGCAGCGACCTACTAGCGTCTAGCACAGATACGCAGTATTTT. Encoded protein: CSDLLASSTDTQYF.

This rearrangement joins TRBV28 to TRBJ1-1; 8 bases line up with TRBD1. The CDR3 contains 12 residues. CDR1 is MDHEN and CDR2 is SYDVKM in the germline V gene. Trimming removed 10 bases from V and 5 bases from J; junction bases left unmatched: 6. The CDR3 protein is CATTGGVTEAFF. For the CDR3, the DNA is TGTGCCACCACAGGGGGGGTTACTGAAGCTTTCTTT.